This is a list of T cell receptor beta chains from one sample in a study of cytomegalovirus exposure and HLA in healthy donors. The data were produced by immunoSEQ multiplex PCR, yet TCRdb's version contains in-frame clones alone and is incomplete. The data hold some 210,000 clones, with over 80% observed a single time. The sample comprised PBMCs. Source of these receptors: a young man in good health and CMV-seronegative. Both conserved end residues are part of each CDR3. Fields, in order: V gene, clone size, J gene, D gene, CDR3 protein, CDR3 DNA. D genes are given only for firm matches. The listing skips clone size in some rows; elsewhere it reads once, few, many or a size class.

V gene: TRBV5-1
clone size: few
J gene: TRBJ2-4
D gene: -
CDR3 protein: CASSYGRAKNIQYF
CDR3 DNA: TGCGCCAGCAGTTATGGTCGGGCCAAAAACATTCAGTACTTC

V gene: TRBV19
clone size: -
J gene: TRBJ2-3
D gene: TRBD2
CDR3 protein: CASIPWGAGALDTQYF
CDR3 DNA: TGTGCCAGTATCCCCTGGGGAGCGGGAGCCCTGGATACGCAGTATTTT

V gene: TRBV6-5
clone size: once
J gene: TRBJ1-1
D gene: -
CDR3 protein: CASSYERLNTEAFF
CDR3 DNA: TGTGCCAGCAGTTACGAGAGGCTGAACACTGAAGCTTTCTTT

V gene: TRBV19
clone size: -
J gene: TRBJ1-6
D gene: -
CDR3 protein: CASRDTSSYNSPLHF
CDR3 DNA: TGTGCCAGCCGGGACACGAGCTCCTATAATTCACCCCTCCACTTT

V gene: TRBV7-9
clone size: -
J gene: TRBJ2-5
D gene: TRBD2
CDR3 protein: CASKAGRETQYF
CDR3 DNA: TGTGCCAGCAAAGCGGGAAGGGAGACCCAGTACTTC

V gene: TRBV29-1
clone size: -
J gene: TRBJ1-1
D gene: -
CDR3 protein: CSVGEGEATEAFF
CDR3 DNA: TGCAGCGTTGGGGAGGGAGAGGCCACTGAAGCTTTCTTT

V gene: TRBV6-6
clone size: -
J gene: TRBJ1-4
D gene: TRBD1
CDR3 protein: CASSSSGQGASRKLFF
CDR3 DNA: TGTGCCAGCAGTTCGTCTGGACAGGGGGCATCGAGGAAACTGTTTTTT

V gene: TRBV7-2
clone size: -
J gene: TRBJ1-1
D gene: -
CDR3 protein: CASSFEGSNTEAFF
CDR3 DNA: TGTGCCAGCAGCTTTGAGGGAAGTAACACTGAAGCTTTCTTT

V gene: TRBV20-1
clone size: -
J gene: TRBJ2-7
D gene: TRBD2
CDR3 protein: CTGTSGSEQYF
CDR3 DNA: TGCACCGGGACTAGCGGGAGCGAGCAGTACTTC

V gene: TRBV7-8
clone size: -
J gene: TRBJ1-4
D gene: -
CDR3 protein: CASSTPLATTNEKLFF
CDR3 DNA: TGTGCCAGCAGCACCCCCCTGGCAACAACTAATGAAAAACTGTTTTTT

V gene: TRBV15
clone size: -
J gene: TRBJ1-6
D gene: -
CDR3 protein: CATSRDLSYNSPLHF
CDR3 DNA: TGTGCCACCAGCAGAGATCTCTCCTATAATTCACCCCTCCACTTT